This TCR beta chain was sequenced in a study of OX40 agonist ivuxolimab in advanced cancers. Study context: Three patients responded partially, comprising one with hepatocellular carcinoma and two with cutaneous melanoma. Study-wide results and limits: In CD8+ T cells, expanded clones were on average more numerous than in CD4+.

A word on this clone: Its antigen is not identified.

Between the trimmed V and J ends, which lost 4 bases and 0 bases, there was a span of 13 bases. This CDR3 has 16 residues. Germline values: CDR1 MNHEY, CDR2 SMNVEV (reference sequence). The protocol was immunoSEQ multiplex PCR, while the TCRdb copy is restricted to in-frame clones and leaves out a portion. The data hold under 6,500 clones, with more than 75% observed a single time. The timepoints at which blood was sampled were baseline, cycle 4 day 1, and cycle 7 day 1. This receptor was taken from an adult with an advanced solid tumor such as melanoma, head and neck, liver or kidney cancer. Sequencing used CD4+ or CD8+ T cells sorted from blood, obtained in a trial of the OX40 agonist ivuxolimab. The chain couples TRBV27 to TRBJ2-4; no clear D. The CDR3 DNA reads as TGTGCCAGCAGTTCCTTGGGGTCTCTAGCCAAAAACATTCAGTACTTC. This translates into CASSSLGSLAKNIQYF.